What follows is one T cell receptor beta chain and its context. The CDR3 contains 13 residues. Per the germline V gene, CDR1 is MDHEN and CDR2 is SYDVKM. V lost 6 bases and J 2 bases, leaving 7 bases between the germline ends. PCR primers comprised 60 Vbeta and 13 Jbeta primers. Original analysis: Approximately 9.9 million of 70 million to 80 million unique TCR beta chains were shared, per a later count. Here immunoSEQ multiplex PCR was the method, and the copy in TCRdb shows in-frame clones only, minus some. V and J calls and clone size follow that table, whereas D and trimming were derived from the DNA. In the table there are roughly 180,000 clones, approximately 81% of which are singletons. This sample was taken from a study of cytomegalovirus exposure and HLA in healthy donors. In the study overall: The 110 million or so unique TCR beta sequences, from approximately 170 million T cells, were found by an earlier analysis.

Sequencing was done on a sample of PBMCs. The clonotype originates from a male donor in good health and CMV-seronegative. The chain uses TRBV28 and TRBJ2-2, with no clear D. The DNA for the CDR3 is TGTGCCAGCAGCACAGATAACACCGGGGAGCTGTTTTTT. Protein: CASSTDNTGELFF.